This TCR beta chain stems from a study of shared clonotypes between healthy human individuals (dated by TCRdb to about 2020). Concerning the study at large: A couple of women and three men aged 18 to 49 years were included in the cohort. For each donor, three plates each were used for CD4 naive and CD4 memory, two plates were used for CD8 naive, and one plate was used for CD8 memory. The study deeply sequenced blood TCR repertoires of five healthy adults to estimate repertoire size and the extent of clonotype sharing between individuals. Different laboratories and diverse techniques were used to prepare libraries and sequence TCR repertoires, to increase sequencing depth and limit assay-specific biases. Each donor's leukapheresis produced roughly between roughly 0.94 and 9.5 billion PBMCs. General findings and caveats noted by the study authors: Naive subsets generally had larger estimated clonotype richness than memory subsets did. Based on pairwise subsampling, the degree of clonotype sharing among donors was expected to be affected by sequencing depth. Sharing across several donors was observed for about 5% of naive CD4, about 3.2% of naive CD8, roughly 2.3% of memory CD4, and about 0.38% of memory CD8 clonotypes. Even with the large sequencing depth, rarefaction of the sorted-subset datasets indicated that sequencing was incomplete. Clonotypes shared by all four sorted-subset donors showed higher generation probabilities than non-shared clonotypes. The genetic and exposure-history diversity represented was limited by the small number of donors. Sampling was restricted to blood, and TCR repertoires in tissue are likely to differ from TCR repertoires in blood.

As to this clone: This clone's antigen is unknown. No base-level quality is on record; no much larger clone is a single base apart.

Using the deep immunoSEQ assay, TCR CDR3 regions were amplified from genomic DNA by multiplex PCR. Extracted genomic DNA from each cell subset was spread evenly across all wells of several immunoSEQ 96-well plates, with each plate serving as a replicate. For sorted subsets, about 200 ng genomic DNA, equal to tens of thousands of T cell genomes, was loaded into each replicate PCR. Purified libraries were measured with a Qubit 3.0 fluorometer, size-checked on a Bioanalyzer 2100, and measured again with the KAPA Library Quantification kit. A separate single-read 150-cycle Illumina NextSeq 550 flow cell was used to sequence each immunoSEQ 96-well plate. The source study handled its data this way. Because the immunoSEQ output held only junctional sequences and lacked quality scores, the filtering could not match the filtering applied to full-length reads. To assign V/J genes and CDR3, sequences were annotated against IMGT germline references using PyIR, a Python wrapper for IgBLAST v1.9. Reads were removed for weak V/J assignments (E-value above 1e-6), missing CDR3, stop codons, out-of-frame junctions, or ambiguous translated residues. V3J clonotypes were defined as sequences sharing an identical inferred V gene, J gene, and CDR3 amino acid sequence. Percentage overlap between repertoires was computed as shared unique clonotypes divided by the size of the smaller repertoire. Repertoire richness was assessed with RTK rarefaction, the Chao1 estimator, and Recon v2.1 estimates of unobserved clonotypes. OLGA was used to compute generation probabilities for all TCRbeta clonotypes that the gDNA method yielded from a handful of donors. TCRdb took over this immuneACCESS table, retaining in-frame rearrangements with V and J assigned. Such tables are incomplete; in checked studies, under half of the missing clones stem from an unresolved V gene, and the remainder is unexplained. Clone size and V and J calls were adopted from that table, with D and trimming inferred from the DNA. This sample gives about 680,000 clones in total; about 91% of them show up just once. The ten largest clones represent 24% of the sample.

CD8 naive samples were obtained by positive selection for CCR7 among CD45RO-negative cells, yielding a CD45RA+CCR7+ population from which TemRA cells were excluded. The donors were healthy, HIV-negative adults with no recently reported acute infections or vaccinations. All donors were Caucasian adults living in Nashville, Tennessee, USA. Blood was collected by leukapheresis, and PBMCs were isolated by Ficoll-Histopaque density gradient centrifugation and then cryopreserved in liquid nitrogen vapor phase. Purity and quantity of every magnetically sorted T cell population were checked by analytical flow cytometry. Each sorted fraction had its genomic DNA isolated and then quantified by UV absorbance on a Nanodrop 2000c. V is reduced by 9 bases and J by 0 bases, leaving a spacing of 11 bases between them. From its cysteine to its phenylalanine, the CDR3 spans 13 amino acids. Solely the CDR3 DNA is kept, with 39 bases framed from the first base. CDR1 and CDR2 are read off the germline V gene as KGHSH and LQKENI.

Sample: naive CD8+ T cells sorted from blood. In light of the paper, this sample's cell subset or site label describes: CD45RA+CCR7+. This clonotype originated in a man aged 25 to 45 in good health. This receptor chain uses TRBV18 and TRBJ2-5, and TRBD1 may be the D gene, going by 6 matching bases. The sequenced DNA: TGTGCCAGTAGACGGACAGACCAAGAGACCCAGTACTTC. Translated, this gives CASRRTDQETQYF.